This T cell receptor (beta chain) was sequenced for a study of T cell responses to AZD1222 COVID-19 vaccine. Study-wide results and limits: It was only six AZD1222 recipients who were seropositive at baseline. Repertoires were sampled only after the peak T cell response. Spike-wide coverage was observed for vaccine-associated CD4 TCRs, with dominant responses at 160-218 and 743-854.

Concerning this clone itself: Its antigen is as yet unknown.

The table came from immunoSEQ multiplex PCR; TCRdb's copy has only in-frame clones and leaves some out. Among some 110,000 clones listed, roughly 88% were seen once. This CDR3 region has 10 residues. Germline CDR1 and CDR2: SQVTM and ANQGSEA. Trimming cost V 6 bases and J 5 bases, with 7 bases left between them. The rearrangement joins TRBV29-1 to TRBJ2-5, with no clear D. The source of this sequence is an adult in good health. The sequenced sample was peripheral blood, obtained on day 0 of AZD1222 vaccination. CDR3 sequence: CSVQRETQYF. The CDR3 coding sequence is TGCAGCGTCCAAAGGGAGACCCAGTACTTC. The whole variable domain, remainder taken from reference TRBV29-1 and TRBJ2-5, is SAVISQKPSRDICQRGTSLTIQCQVDSQVTMMFWYRQQPGQSLTLIATANQGSEATYESGFVIDKFPISRPNLTFSTLTVSNMSPEDSSIYLCSVQRETQYFGPGTRLLVL.